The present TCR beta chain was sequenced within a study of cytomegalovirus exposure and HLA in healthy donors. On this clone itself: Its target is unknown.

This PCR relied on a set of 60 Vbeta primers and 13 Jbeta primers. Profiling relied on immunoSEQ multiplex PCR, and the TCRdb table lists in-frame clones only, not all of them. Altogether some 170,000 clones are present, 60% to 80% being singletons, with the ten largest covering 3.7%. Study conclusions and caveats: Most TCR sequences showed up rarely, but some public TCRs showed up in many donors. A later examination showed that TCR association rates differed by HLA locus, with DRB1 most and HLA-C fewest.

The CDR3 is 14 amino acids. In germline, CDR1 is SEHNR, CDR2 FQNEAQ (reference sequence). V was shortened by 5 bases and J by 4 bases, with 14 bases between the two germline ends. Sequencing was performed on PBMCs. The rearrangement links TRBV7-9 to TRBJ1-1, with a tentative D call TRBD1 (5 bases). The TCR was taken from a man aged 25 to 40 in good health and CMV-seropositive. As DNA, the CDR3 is TGTGCCAGCAGCCCTAGCCGGGGGTCCACTGAAGCTTTCTTT. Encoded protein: CASSPSRGSTEAFF. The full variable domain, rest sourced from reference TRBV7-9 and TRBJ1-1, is DTGVSQNPRHKITKRGQNVTFRCDPISEHNRLYWYRQTLGQGPEFLTYFQNEAQLEKSRLLSDRFSAERPKGSFSTLEIQRTEQGDSAMYLCASSPSRGSTEAFFGQGTRLTVV.